This T cell receptor beta chain was profiled in a study of blood T cell repertoires in COVID-19. Study details: PBMCs, B-cell-depleted T cells, or T cells provided the cDNA or gDNA that made up the material.

Cohorts were assigned according to the clinical history that participants reported. For recovered donors of Cohort 3, there were two negative PCRs, clearance, or symptom resolution. This clone appeared once. Clones were read by immunoSEQ multiplex PCR, and TCRdb kept only the in-frame ones, dropping some. The sample has 400,000 to 500,000 clones; 70% to 90% are singletons. Material: PBMCs or T cells enriched from blood (not recorded which). The receptor was isolated from a woman aged 40 to 50 who had recovered from COVID-19.

This CDR3 reads CASSLLSLRTENTGELFF. The CDR3 region has the DNA TGTGCCAGCAGTTTATTATCCCTTCGGACAGAGAACACCGGGGAGCTGTTTTTT. The rearrangement links TRBV27 to TRBJ2-2; possibly TRBD1 for D (6 bases). The germline gives CDR1 MNHEY, CDR2 SMNVEV (reference sequence). Between the trimmed V and J ends, which lost 1 base and 1 base, there was a span of 16 bases. CDR3 length: 18 residues.